The 6 T cell receptor beta chains below come from one sample, sequenced in a study of T cell changes during pregnancy in multiple sclerosis (dated by TCRdb to about 2019). Library preparation employed the immunoSEQ multiplex PCR assay. TCRdb holds this immuneACCESS table with in-frame rearrangements only. Some clones are missing; in checked studies, unresolved V genes explain under half, and the rest has no known cause. This sample comprises roughly 16,000 clones, 88% of them detected only once. Together, the top ten hold about 12% of the sample. The specimen comprised CD8+ T cells from peripheral blood mononuclear cells, sampled after pregnancy. These receptors were taken from a female donor in good health, enrolled as a control in a pregnancy study.

The genes are TRBV5-6 and TRBJ2-1; 7 bases line up with TRBD2. Germline CDR1 and CDR2: SGHDT and YYEEEE. Trimming cost V 4 bases and J 7 bases; bases outside gene matches: 14. The CDR3 is made up of 16 amino acids. CDR3: CASSPRGGRGFNEQFF. The CDR3 DNA is TGTGCCAGCAGCCCCCGGGGAGGGCGAGGGTTTAATGAGCAGTTCTTC.

The chain has TRBV9 and TRBJ2-7; tentative D call: TRBD1 (6 bases). CDR3 size: 14 residues. Per germline, CDR1 SGDLS and CDR2 YYNGEE. Trimming pared 4 bases from V and 5 bases from J, leaving 16 bases between. The CDR3 bases are TGTGCCAGCAGCCTTACCGGGACAAGCAACGAGCAGTACTTC. It translates to CASSLTGTSNEQYF.

The chain links TRBV10-3 to TRBJ2-1; 7 nucleotides agree with TRBD2. Germline-derived CDR1 and CDR2 are ENHRY and SYGVKD. The CDR3 loop spans 17 amino acids. Trimming removed 0 bases from V and 4 bases from J; junction bases left unmatched: 9. CDR3 protein: CAISESRELALYNEQFF. In nucleotides, the CDR3 is TGTGCCATCAGTGAGTCGAGGGAACTAGCGTTATACAATGAGCAGTTCTTC.

The V call is TRBV9, the J call TRBJ1-5; 9 bases agree with TRBD1. The CDR3 is made up of 14 amino acids. The germline gives CDR1 SGDLS, CDR2 YYNGEE. After removal of 2 bases from V and 5 bases from J, the junction contained 2 bases not matched to a gene. The CDR3 here is CASSVGQGYQPQHF. The CDR3 DNA sequence: TGTGCCAGCAGCGTGGGACAGGGCTATCAGCCCCAGCATTTT.

This rearrangement joins TRBV28 to TRBJ2-2, with 8 bases aligning to TRBD2. The CDR3 runs 16 residues. Per the germline V gene, CDR1 is MDHEN and CDR2 is SYDVKM. J was trimmed by 4 bases and V by 2 bases; bases with no gene match: 6. CDR3 DNA: TGTGCCAGCAGTTTAGTCCCTAGCGGGCTCACCGGGGAGCTGTTTTTT. Protein: CASSLVPSGLTGELFF.

V usage is TRBV5-1 and J usage is TRBJ2-1; 8 nucleotides agree with TRBD2. There are 14 residues in the CDR3. Germline-derived CDR1 and CDR2 are SGHRS and YFSETQ. V trimming: 0 bases; J trimming: 9 bases; junction bases outside the gene matches: 5. The CDR3 nucleotides are TGCGCCAGCAGCTTGGGTAGCGGGGTCGGTGAGCAGTTCTTC. This codes for CASSLGSGVGEQFF.